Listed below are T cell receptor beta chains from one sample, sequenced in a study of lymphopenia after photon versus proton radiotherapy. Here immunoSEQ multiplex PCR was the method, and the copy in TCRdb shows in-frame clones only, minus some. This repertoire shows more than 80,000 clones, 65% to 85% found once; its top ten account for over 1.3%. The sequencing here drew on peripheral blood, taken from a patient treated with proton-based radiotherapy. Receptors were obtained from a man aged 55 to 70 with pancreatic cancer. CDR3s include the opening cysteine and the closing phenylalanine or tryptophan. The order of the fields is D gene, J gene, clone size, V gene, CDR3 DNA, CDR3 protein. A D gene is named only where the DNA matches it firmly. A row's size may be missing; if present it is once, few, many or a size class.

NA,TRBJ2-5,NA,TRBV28,TGTGCCAGCAGTTTACGTTGGACGGGCCAAGAGACCCAGTACTTC,CASSLRWTGQETQYF
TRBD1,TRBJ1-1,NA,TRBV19,TGTGCCAGTAGTAGCAAGGACAGGGCCACAGCTGAAGCTTTCTTT,CASSSKDRATAEAFF
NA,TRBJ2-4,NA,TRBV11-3,TGTGCCAGCAGCTTAGATCGGGGATTTGCCAAAAACATTCAGTACTTC,CASSLDRGFAKNIQYF
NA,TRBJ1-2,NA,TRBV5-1,TGCGCCAGCAGCACCGGGACCAACCCTGGTCGGGGCTACACCTTC,CASSTGTNPGRGYTF
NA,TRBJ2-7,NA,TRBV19,TGTGCCAGTAGTGCCCGGGGCCACTCCTACGAGCAGTACTTC,CASSARGHSYEQYF
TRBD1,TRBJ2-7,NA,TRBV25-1,TGTGCCAGCCTGGGGGTTGGGACAGGAGGCTACGAGCAGTACTTC,CASLGVGTGGYEQYF
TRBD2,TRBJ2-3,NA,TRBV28,TGTGCCAGCAGTTCCTTTAGCGGGAGCACAGATACGCAGTATTTT,CASSSFSGSTDTQYF
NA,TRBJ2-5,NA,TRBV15,TGTGCCACCAGCAGAGAGGGCGGACCGTACCAAGAGACCCAGTACTTC,CATSREGGPYQETQYF
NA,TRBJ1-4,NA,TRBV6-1,TGTGCCAGCAGTGAAGGATGGCCAACTAATGAAAAACTGTTTTTT,CASSEGWPTNEKLFF
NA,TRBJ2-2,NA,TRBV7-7,TGTGCTAGCAGCTTAGACAGAAACACCGGGGAGCTGTTTTTT,CASSLDRNTGELFF
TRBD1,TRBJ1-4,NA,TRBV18,TGTGCCAGCTCACCGGGGACAGGGGCCCCTAATGAAAAACTGTTTTTT,CASSPGTGAPNEKLFF
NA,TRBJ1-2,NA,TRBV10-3,TGTGCCATCAGTGATCTCTCCTATGGCTACACCTTC,CAISDLSYGYTF
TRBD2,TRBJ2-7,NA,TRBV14,TGTGCCAGCAGCCAAGCCGGGACTAGTTATCGCGAGCAGTACTTC,CASSQAGTSYREQYF
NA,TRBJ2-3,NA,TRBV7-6,TGTGCCAGCAGCTTAGGCGTAGGCGGGTACACAGATACGCAGTATTTT,CASSLGVGGYTDTQYF
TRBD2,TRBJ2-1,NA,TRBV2,TGTGCCAGCAGAGCCAACCTAGCGGGAGGGACCAATGAGCAGTTCTTC,CASRANLAGGTNEQFF
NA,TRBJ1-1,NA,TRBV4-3,TGCGCCAGCAGCCAGAGGGGTACAGGGAGAGTCACTGAAGCTTTCTTT,CASSQRGTGRVTEAFF
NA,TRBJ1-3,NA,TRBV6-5,TGTGCCAGCAGTCGGGACCTGTCCGGAAACACCATATATTTT,CASSRDLSGNTIYF
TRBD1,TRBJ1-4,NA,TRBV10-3,TGTGCCATCAGCACCGGACAGGAGGGTGAAAAACTGTTTTTT,CAISTGQEGEKLFF
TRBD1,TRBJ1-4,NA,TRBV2,TGTGCCAGCAGTGAAGTCGGGACAGGGGAGGAAAAACTGTTTTTT,CASSEVGTGEEKLFF
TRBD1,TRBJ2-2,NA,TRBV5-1,TGCGCCAGCAGCCCGGAGGGGACAGGGTCGCGGGAGCTGTTTTTT,CASSPEGTGSRELFF
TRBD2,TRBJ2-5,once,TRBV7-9,TGTGCCAGCAGCTTTTTTCGGACTAGCGGGAATAGAGAGACCCAGTACTTC,CASSFFRTSGNRETQYF
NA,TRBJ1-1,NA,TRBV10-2,TGCGCCACCGTGGAAGGGACACAAGGTTTCGACACTGAAGCTTTCTTT,CATVEGTQGFDTEAFF
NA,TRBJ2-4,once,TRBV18,TGTGCCAGCTCACCACGAACTAGCTCGGCCAAAAACATTCAGTACTTC,CASSPRTSSAKNIQYF
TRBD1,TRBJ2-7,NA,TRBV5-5,TGTGCCAGCAGCGAACGGGACAGCTCGTACGAGCAGTACTTC,CASSERDSSYEQYF
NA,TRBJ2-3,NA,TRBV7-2,TGTGCCAGCAGCCGGACTCCGACAGATACGCAGTATTTT,CASSRTPTDTQYF
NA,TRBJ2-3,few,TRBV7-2,TGTGCCAGCAGCTTAGCCCCGGGGACGCAGTATTTT,CASSLAPGTQYF
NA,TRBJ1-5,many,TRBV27,TGTGCCAGCAGTCCCCAGGGACACCGAGATCAGCCCCAGCATTTT,CASSPQGHRDQPQHF
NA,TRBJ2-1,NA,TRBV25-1,TGTGCCAGCAGTGAATTCCGGAGTGGGTCATTCTACAATGAGCAGTTCTTC,CASSEFRSGSFYNEQFF
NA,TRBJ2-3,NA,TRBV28,TGTGCCAGCAGGGGTCCTTCTTTCTTCCGGGATACGCAGTATTTT,CASRGPSFFRDTQYF
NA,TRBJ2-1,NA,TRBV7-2,TGTGCCAGCAGCTTACCCGGACAGTTGCAGTTCTTC,CASSLPGQLQFF
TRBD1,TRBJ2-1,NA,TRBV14,TGTGCCAGCAGCCAAGATTACGGGACAGGGGTTTCTGGTGAGCAGTTCTTC,CASSQDYGTGVSGEQFF
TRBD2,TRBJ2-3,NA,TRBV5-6,TGTGCCAGCAGCTTTAGGACTAGCGGCACAGATACGCAGTATTTT,CASSFRTSGTDTQYF
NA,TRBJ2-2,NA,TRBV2,TGTGCCAGCAGGGGGACATCGAACACCGGGGAGCTGTTTTTT,CASRGTSNTGELFF
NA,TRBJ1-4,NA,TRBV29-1,TGCAGCGCCTCGAAGAGCGCCATTGCAACTAATGAAAAACTGTTTTTT,CSASKSAIATNEKLFF
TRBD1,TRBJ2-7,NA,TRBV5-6,TGTGCCAGCAGCCGAGGGACAGGGGGCCTTCAATTTTCCTACGAGCAGTACTTC,CASSRGTGGLQFSYEQYF
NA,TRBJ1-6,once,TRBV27,TGTGCCAGCGGCTACGGGCTAACCAATTCACCCCTCCACTTT,CASGYGLTNSPLHF
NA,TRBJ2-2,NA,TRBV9,TGTGCCAGCAGCGTACAAGGCGCGAACACCGGGGAGCTGTTTTTT,CASSVQGANTGELFF
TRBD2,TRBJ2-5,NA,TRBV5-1,TGCGCCAGCAACCTTGGAGGCGGGGGAGAGACCCAGTACTTC,CASNLGGGGETQYF
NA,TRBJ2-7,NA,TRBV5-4,TGTGCCAGCAGCTTGCAACAGGCGTTTCACGAGCAGTACTTC,CASSLQQAFHEQYF
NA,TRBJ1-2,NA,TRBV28,TGTGCCAGCAGTTTGGGGGTTGATGGCTACACCTTC,CASSLGVDGYTF
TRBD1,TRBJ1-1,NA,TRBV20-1,TGCAGTGTCAGGGGGGGGACTGAAGCTTTCTTT,CSVRGGTEAFF
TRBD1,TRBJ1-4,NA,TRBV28,TGTGCCAGCAGTCCCCCGGGACAGATTGGGGAGAATGAAAAACTGTTTTTT,CASSPPGQIGENEKLFF
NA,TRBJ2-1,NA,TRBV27,TGTGCCAGCAGTTTACAATCGGGCCTGAACAATGAGCAGTTCTTC,CASSLQSGLNNEQFF
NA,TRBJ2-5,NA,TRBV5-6,TGTGCCAGCAGCTTGGTAGGCCGCCAAGAGACCCAGTACTTC,CASSLVGRQETQYF
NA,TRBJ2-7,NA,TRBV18,TGTGCCAGCCAACCAATTGGGGGCGGCGAGCAGTACTTC,CASQPIGGGEQYF
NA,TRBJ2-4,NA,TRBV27,TGTGCCAGCAGGGAACTAATAACCAAAAACATTCAGTACTTC,CASRELITKNIQYF
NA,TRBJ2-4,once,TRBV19,TGTGCCAGTAGTATGCTAATAGCCAAAAACATTCAGTACTTC,CASSMLIAKNIQYF
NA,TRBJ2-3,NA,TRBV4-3,TGCGCCAGCAGCCAAGAGTTTAACTCCGATAGTACGCAGTATTTT,CASSQEFNSDSTQYF
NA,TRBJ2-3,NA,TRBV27,TGTGCCAGCAGTTTATCTAGTAAATTAGGTACGCAGTATTTT,CASSLSSKLGTQYF